Included here is one T cell receptor (beta chain) sequence, with context. Its antigen target is currently unknown. No base quality information exists; no much larger clone differs at one position. From a lookup of the germline V gene, CDR1 and CDR2 are SGHTA and FQGNSA. V is clipped by 1 base and J by 2 bases, and the sequence between their germline boundaries is 8 bases long. Inclusive of the bounding cysteine and phenylalanine, the CDR3 is 14 residues long. Only CDR3 DNA remains: 42 bases, in frame from the first base. The entry originates in a study of CD8 T cells in Susac syndrome (dated by TCRdb to the late 2010s). General notes on the study: Whether CD8+ T cell activation and differentiation in Susac syndrome was antigen driven was tested using repertoire sequencing.

Overall study outcomes, separate from this receptor: The number of individuals in the TCR sequencing and HLA analysis was acknowledged as relatively small.

RNA was extracted with the RNeasy kit and about 0.5 to 1 ug was reverse transcribed using random hexamers. The immunoSEQ multiplex PCR assay, covering 54 Vbeta and 13 Jbeta segments, was used to amplify TCR beta CDR3 regions. Bias from PCR amplification was corrected by using a synthetic template baseline for primer optimization and for computational correction. Per the authors' processing: Reads were assigned to V, D and J genes according to IMGT and analyzed in immunoSEQ Analyzer, with only productive sequences retained. To calculate clonality, Shannon entropy was normalized by log2 of the number of productive unique sequences and then subtracted from one. Public and private clones were assessed among the 100 most prevalent clones of each patient and control. Susac-specific clones were defined as absent from healthy and MS cohorts, over a thousand published viral clones and other ImmuneACCESS disease sequences. TCRdb redid the processing of the public reads, applying fastp at Q25 and MiXCR, and retained in-frame beta chains. Each CDR3 protein gets just one entry, which takes the most common genes and DNA from the rows behind it. These V and J calls derive from TCRdb rather than the authors' analysis. The sample table lists about 120,000 distinct CDR3 sequences, approximately 91% of them with a count of one. Together, the top ten hold 0.11% to 0.15% of the sample.

Peripheral blood CD8+ and CD4+ T cells from healthy donors, Susac syndrome patients and multiple sclerosis patients were profiled using high-throughput TCR beta sequencing. The healthy donors served as controls matched for age and sex. Bulk CD8+ and CD4+ T cells were purified magnetically by negative isolation, whereas CD8+ TEMRA cells were enriched by FACS. Blood was drawn into EDTA tubes, processed within 24 hours, and PBMCs were isolated by density gradient centrifugation. PBMCs intended for TCR sequencing were frozen in liquid nitrogen and were later thawed in a 37 degrees C water bath. Purity of sorted or isolated CD4+, CD8+ and CD8+ TEMRA cells was at least 90%.

This TCR was recovered from a human donor in good health. The chain is encoded by TRBV7-2 joined to TRBJ1-1, with the D gene not clear enough to name. Sequencing was done on a sample of CD4+ T cells from PBMCs. The encoded CDR3 is CASSLVEANTEAFF. In nucleotides, the sequence is TGTGCCAGCAGCTTAGTAGAGGCTAACACTGAAGCTTTCTTT.